This T cell receptor beta chain was documented in a study of CD8+CD57+ T cells in acquired aplastic anemia. The study's findings and limits: Simpson's diversity of CD8+ cells was not significantly different in patients compared with controls.

This clonotype has at least ten counts. Its antigen is undetermined. This CDR3 comprises 17 residues. V was shortened by 4 bases and J by 1 base, with 17 bases between the two germline ends. CDR1 and CDR2 from the germline V gene are SGDLS and YYNGEE. The study profiled TCR beta VDJ and CDR3 using genomic DNA as template. Each CDR3 protein is one row after TCRdb ran MiXCR on the reads. The table has 100,000 to 150,000 distinct CDR3 sequences, 48% seen once. The chain employs TRBV9 and TRBJ2-2; possible D gene TRBD2, 7 bases. The sequencing input was sorted CD4+, CD8+, or CD8+CD57+ T cells (not recorded which) from PBMCs. The sequence was collected from a human donor in good health, serving as a control. The CDR3 DNA reads as TGTGCCAGCAGCCTCCTAGGGGGGGGCGGGAACACCGGGGAGCTGTTTTTT. Translating it yields CASSLLGGGGNTGELFF.